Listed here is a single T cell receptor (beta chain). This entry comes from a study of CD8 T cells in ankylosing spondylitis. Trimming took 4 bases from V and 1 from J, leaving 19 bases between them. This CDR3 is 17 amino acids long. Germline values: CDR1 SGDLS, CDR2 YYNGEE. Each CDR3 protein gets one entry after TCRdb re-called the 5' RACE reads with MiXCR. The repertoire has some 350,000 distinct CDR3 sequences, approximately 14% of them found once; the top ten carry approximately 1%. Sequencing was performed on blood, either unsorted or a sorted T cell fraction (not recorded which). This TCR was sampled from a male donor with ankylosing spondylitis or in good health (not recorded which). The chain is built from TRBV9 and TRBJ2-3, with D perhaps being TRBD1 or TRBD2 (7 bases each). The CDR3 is CASSISRGGGRTDTQYF. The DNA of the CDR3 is TGTGCCAGCAGCATTAGCAGGGGGGGGGGCCGCACAGATACGCAGTATTTT.